This T cell receptor beta chain was recorded in a study of blood T cell repertoires in COVID-19. Study-wide background: T cells, B-cell-depleted T cells, or PBMCs provided the cDNA or gDNA that served as material.

The protocol was immunoSEQ multiplex PCR, while the TCRdb copy is restricted to in-frame clones and leaves out a portion. This sample has about 250,000 clones, with around nine tenths found just once. CDR1 LNHNV and CDR2 YYDKDF come from the germline V gene (reference sequence). CDR3 length equals 19 residues. The junction had 8 bases not matched to a gene; V was cut back by 0 bases and J by 3 bases. This sequence joins TRBV15 and TRBJ2-2, with 12 positions matching TRBD2. The receptor was isolated from a man older than 75 with acute or convalescent COVID-19. Source material: peripheral blood. The CDR3 region is CATSRDLLAGGWDTGELFF. CDR3 DNA sequence: TGTGCCACCAGCAGAGATTTACTAGCGGGGGGCTGGGACACCGGGGAGCTGTTTTTT.